This is a list of T cell receptor beta chains from one sample in a study of pediatric ulcerative colitis. Assay used: immunoSEQ multiplex PCR; TCRdb lists only in-frame clones, some missing. The sample lists 30,000 or so clones, around 82% occurring once. Specimen: blood. The receptors here all came from a boy aged 5-17 years with severe ulcerative colitis. The CDR3 runs from the conserved cysteine through the conserved F or W. Fields, in order: CDR3 protein, CDR3 DNA, clone size, D gene, J gene, V gene. D genes are given only for firm matches. Where a row states a size, it is once, few, many or the class of an expanded clone; other rows omit it.

CDR3 protein: CASSEPLNTEAFF; CDR3 DNA: TGTGCCAGCAGTGAACCGCTGAACACTGAAGCTTTCTTT; clone size: .; D gene: .; J gene: TRBJ1-1; V gene: TRBV2
CDR3 protein: CASSTVGEAFF; CDR3 DNA: TGTGCCAGCAGTACGGTGGGTGAAGCTTTCTTT; clone size: .; D gene: .; J gene: TRBJ1-1; V gene: TRBV27
CDR3 protein: CASSVGPSTNEQYF; CDR3 DNA: TGTGCCAGCAGCGTAGGCCCCTCCACCAACGAGCAGTACTTC; clone size: .; D gene: .; J gene: TRBJ2-7; V gene: TRBV9
CDR3 protein: CASSLDEGTEAFF; CDR3 DNA: TGTGCCAGCAGCTTAGATGAGGGGACTGAAGCTTTCTTT; clone size: .; D gene: .; J gene: TRBJ1-1; V gene: TRBV7-9
CDR3 protein: CASSQEDRISYEQYF; CDR3 DNA: TGCGCCAGCAGCCAAGAGGACAGAATCTCCTACGAGCAGTACTTC; clone size: .; D gene: .; J gene: TRBJ2-7; V gene: TRBV4-1
CDR3 protein: CASSPPGGPTQYF; CDR3 DNA: TGTGCCAGCAGCCCCCCGGGGGGGCCTACGCAGTATTTT; clone size: .; D gene: TRBD2; J gene: TRBJ2-3; V gene: TRBV7-2
CDR3 protein: CASSPSLGGTDTQYF; CDR3 DNA: TGTGCCAGCTCACCAAGCCTCGGAGGCACAGATACGCAGTATTTT; clone size: .; D gene: .; J gene: TRBJ2-3; V gene: TRBV18
CDR3 protein: CASSHGRDGETQYF; CDR3 DNA: TGCGCCAGCAGCCATGGTCGGGATGGGGAGACCCAGTACTTC; clone size: .; D gene: .; J gene: TRBJ2-5; V gene: TRBV4-3
CDR3 protein: CASRAWRGPQFF; CDR3 DNA: TGTGCCAGCAGAGCCTGGCGGGGTCCTCAGTTCTTC; clone size: .; D gene: .; J gene: TRBJ2-1; V gene: TRBV6-5
CDR3 protein: CASSPEGGTYNEQFF; CDR3 DNA: TGTGCCAGCAGCCCGGAGGGGGGGACCTACAATGAGCAGTTCTTC; clone size: .; D gene: .; J gene: TRBJ2-1; V gene: TRBV25-1
CDR3 protein: CASSSGRIGEAFF; CDR3 DNA: TGTGCCAGCAGCAGTGGGCGAATTGGTGAAGCTTTCTTT; clone size: .; D gene: .; J gene: TRBJ1-1; V gene: TRBV14
CDR3 protein: CASSRDIGNTEAFF; CDR3 DNA: TGCGCCAGCAGCCGGGACATCGGGAACACTGAAGCTTTCTTT; clone size: few; D gene: .; J gene: TRBJ1-1; V gene: TRBV5-1
CDR3 protein: CASSPYRGQAFF; CDR3 DNA: TGTGCCAGCAGCCCTTACAGGGGGCAAGCTTTCTTT; clone size: .; D gene: TRBD1; J gene: TRBJ1-1; V gene: TRBV7-2
CDR3 protein: CASKGMNTEAFF; CDR3 DNA: TGCGCCAGCAAGGGTATGAACACTGAAGCTTTCTTT; clone size: .; D gene: .; J gene: TRBJ1-1; V gene: TRBV10-2
CDR3 protein: CASSLNSNTGELFF; CDR3 DNA: TGTGCCAGCAGCTTAAACAGCAACACCGGGGAGCTGTTTTTT; clone size: .; D gene: .; J gene: TRBJ2-2; V gene: TRBV7-3
CDR3 protein: CASGTGTGGRNTEAFF; CDR3 DNA: TGTGCCAGTGGAACCGGGACAGGGGGTAGAAACACTGAAGCTTTCTTT; clone size: .; D gene: TRBD1; J gene: TRBJ1-1; V gene: TRBV19
CDR3 protein: CAISEQGNQPQHF; CDR3 DNA: TGTGCCATCAGTGAGCAGGGAAATCAGCCCCAGCATTTT; clone size: few; D gene: .; J gene: TRBJ1-5; V gene: TRBV10-3
CDR3 protein: CASSYGTGDTGELFF; CDR3 DNA: TGTGCCAGCAGCTACGGGACAGGGGACACCGGGGAGCTGTTTTTT; clone size: .; D gene: TRBD1; J gene: TRBJ2-2; V gene: TRBV5-6
CDR3 protein: CASSGDPTGLNTEAFF; CDR3 DNA: TGTGCCAGCAGCGGAGACCCGACAGGTTTGAACACTGAAGCTTTCTTT; clone size: .; D gene: .; J gene: TRBJ1-1; V gene: TRBV9
CDR3 protein: CASSVGARVADTQYF; CDR3 DNA: TGTGCCAGCAGCGTTGGGGCACGGGTGGCAGATACGCAGTATTTT; clone size: .; D gene: .; J gene: TRBJ2-3; V gene: TRBV9
CDR3 protein: CASSYSLLDGSYEQYF; CDR3 DNA: TGTGCCAGCAGTTACTCCCTCTTGGACGGGAGCTACGAGCAGTACTTC; clone size: .; D gene: .; J gene: TRBJ2-7; V gene: TRBV6-5
CDR3 protein: CASSDDKTRNTIYF; CDR3 DNA: TGTGCCAGCTCCGACGACAAGACACGAAACACCATATATTTT; clone size: .; D gene: .; J gene: TRBJ1-3; V gene: TRBV27
CDR3 protein: CASRGTLAGGLEQYF; CDR3 DNA: TGTGCCAGCAGGGGGACCCTAGCGGGGGGGCTCGAGCAGTACTTC; clone size: .; D gene: TRBD2; J gene: TRBJ2-7; V gene: TRBV6-6
CDR3 protein: CASSLGRGRRETQYF; CDR3 DNA: TGTGCCAGCAGCTTAGGACGGGGGCGCAGGGAGACCCAGTACTTC; clone size: .; D gene: .; J gene: TRBJ2-5; V gene: TRBV11-2
CDR3 protein: CASSLRSAGARYSF; CDR3 DNA: TGCGCCAGCAGCTTGAGGTCGGCCGGGGCGAGGTACTCCTTC; clone size: once; D gene: .; J gene: TRBJ1-2; V gene: TRBV5-1
CDR3 protein: CGLFEAFWSYNEQFF; CDR3 DNA: TGTGGATTATTTGAGGCTTTTTGGTCCTACAATGAGCAGTTCTTC; clone size: .; D gene: .; J gene: TRBJ2-1; V gene: TRBV7-3
CDR3 protein: CASSSGQEVYEQYF; CDR3 DNA: TGTGCCAGCAGCTCCGGACAGGAGGTCTACGAGCAGTACTTC; clone size: .; D gene: TRBD1; J gene: TRBJ2-7; V gene: TRBV5-6
CDR3 protein: CASSPPGQGQDTQYF; CDR3 DNA: TGTGCCAGCAGCCCCCCCGGACAGGGGCAAGATACGCAGTATTTT; clone size: .; D gene: TRBD1; J gene: TRBJ2-3; V gene: TRBV7-9
CDR3 protein: CASSEPGQSYNEQFF; CDR3 DNA: TGTGCCAGCAGTGAACCGGGACAATCCTACAATGAGCAGTTCTTC; clone size: .; D gene: .; J gene: TRBJ2-1; V gene: TRBV25-1
CDR3 protein: CASSSILQTERVKLFF; CDR3 DNA: TGTGCCAGCAGCTCAATACTACAGACCGAGAGGGTAAAACTGTTTTTT; clone size: .; D gene: .; J gene: TRBJ1-4; V gene: TRBV5-6
CDR3 protein: CASTDRDSNQPQHF; CDR3 DNA: TGTGCCAGCACTGACAGGGATAGCAATCAGCCCCAGCATTTT; clone size: once; D gene: TRBD1; J gene: TRBJ1-5; V gene: TRBV6-1
CDR3 protein: CASSESRGRYGYTF; CDR3 DNA: TGTGCCAGCAGTGAATCTAGAGGCCGGTATGGCTACACCTTC; clone size: once; D gene: .; J gene: TRBJ1-2; V gene: TRBV2
CDR3 protein: CASSGILGADTQYF; CDR3 DNA: TGTGCCAGCAGCGGGATCCTCGGGGCAGATACGCAGTATTTT; clone size: once; D gene: .; J gene: TRBJ2-3; V gene: TRBV11-2
CDR3 protein: CASSLQRGWQETQYF; CDR3 DNA: TGTGCCAGCAGCTTACAGCGGGGGTGGCAAGAGACCCAGTACTTC; clone size: .; D gene: TRBD2; J gene: TRBJ2-5; V gene: TRBV11-2
CDR3 protein: CAVERQGEKEKLFF; CDR3 DNA: TGTGCCGTAGAAAGACAGGGCGAGAAGGAAAAACTGTTTTTT; clone size: .; D gene: TRBD1; J gene: TRBJ1-4; V gene: TRBV30
CDR3 protein: CASSLVAGITYEQYF; CDR3 DNA: TGTGCCAGCAGCTTAGTAGCGGGGATCACCTACGAGCAGTACTTC; clone size: .; D gene: TRBD2; J gene: TRBJ2-7; V gene: TRBV7-2
CDR3 protein: CASSAPTSGGEDTQYF; CDR3 DNA: TGTGCCAGCAGCGCCCCCACTAGCGGGGGGGAGGATACGCAGTATTTT; clone size: .; D gene: TRBD2; J gene: TRBJ2-3; V gene: TRBV7-3
CDR3 protein: CASSFSGALDEQFF; CDR3 DNA: TGTGCCAGCAGCTTTAGCGGGGCATTAGATGAGCAGTTCTTC; clone size: .; D gene: TRBD2; J gene: TRBJ2-1; V gene: TRBV7-9
CDR3 protein: CASSYSGGAYNEQFF; CDR3 DNA: TGTGCCAGCAGTTACTCGGGGGGGGCGTACAATGAGCAGTTCTTC; clone size: .; D gene: .; J gene: TRBJ2-1; V gene: TRBV6-5
CDR3 protein: CASRTGPITEAFF; CDR3 DNA: TGTGCCAGTAGGACCGGGCCGATCACTGAAGCTTTCTTT; clone size: .; D gene: .; J gene: TRBJ1-1; V gene: TRBV19
CDR3 protein: CAWISAGGPFYGYTF; CDR3 DNA: TGTGCCTGGATCTCAGCGGGGGGTCCCTTCTATGGCTACACCTTC; clone size: .; D gene: .; J gene: TRBJ1-2; V gene: TRBV30
CDR3 protein: CASRSSGSMNTEAFF; CDR3 DNA: TGCGCCAGCCGGAGCTCGGGTAGCATGAACACTGAAGCTTTCTTT; clone size: .; D gene: .; J gene: TRBJ1-1; V gene: TRBV5-1
CDR3 protein: CASSEGGGKNIQYF; CDR3 DNA: TGTGCCAGCAGTGAAGGAGGGGGAAAAAACATTCAGTACTTC; clone size: .; D gene: .; J gene: TRBJ2-4; V gene: TRBV2
CDR3 protein: CASSDGYRGKFF; CDR3 DNA: TGTGCCAGCAGTGACGGATACAGGGGCAAGTTCTTC; clone size: .; D gene: TRBD1; J gene: TRBJ2-1; V gene: TRBV6-4
CDR3 protein: CASSDSGRAYGYTF; CDR3 DNA: TGTGCCAGCAGTGACTCTGGCAGGGCTTATGGCTACACCTTC; clone size: .; D gene: .; J gene: TRBJ1-2; V gene: TRBV6-4
CDR3 protein: CASSQDKWDEQYF; CDR3 DNA: TGCGCCAGCAGCCAAGATAAGTGGGACGAGCAGTACTTC; clone size: .; D gene: .; J gene: TRBJ2-7; V gene: TRBV4-1